These 4 T cell receptor beta chains share one sample of origin, sequenced in a study of OX40 agonist ivuxolimab in advanced cancers. Assay: immunoSEQ multiplex PCR; the TCRdb copy retains only in-frame clones and omits some. The table lists tens of thousands of clones, approximately 86% of them singletons. This specimen consisted of CD4+ or CD8+ T cells sorted from blood, obtained in a trial of the OX40 agonist ivuxolimab. These receptors came from an adult with an advanced solid tumor such as melanoma, head and neck, liver or kidney cancer.

The chain combines TRBV19 with TRBJ1-3; D remains unclear. The V and J ends lost 5 bases and 0 bases respectively, with 11 bases between them. The CDR3 covers 15 residues. The germline gives CDR1 LNHDA, CDR2 SQIVND (reference sequence). The CDR3 region is CASSSSSYSGNTIYF. CDR3 nucleotides: TGTGCCAGTAGTTCGAGCAGCTACTCTGGAAACACCATATATTTT.

The rearrangement uses TRBV9 and TRBJ2-1; no clear D. This CDR3 is built from 14 residues. The germline V and J ends were trimmed by 1 base and 6 bases, with 11 bases remaining between them. In germline, CDR1 is SGDLS, CDR2 YYNGEE. CDR3 nucleotides: TGTGCCAGCAGCGTAAAGTGGGGAACCAATGAGCAGTTCTTC. Encoded protein: CASSVKWGTNEQFF. Complete variable domain (other parts from reference TRBV9 and TRBJ2-1): DSGVTQTPKHLITATGQRVTLRCSPRSGDLSVYWYQQSLDQGLQFLIQYYNGEERAKGNILERFSAQQFPDLHSELNLSSLELGDSALYFCASSVKWGTNEQFFGPGTRLTVL.

The rearrangement joins TRBV13 to TRBJ1-1, with a possible D match to TRBD1 (5 bases). CDR3 size: 14 residues. In germline, CDR1 is PRHDT, CDR2 FYEKMQ (reference sequence). V was trimmed by 6 bases and J by 4 bases, leaving 15 bases between them. DNA for the CDR3: TGTGCCAGCAGGGTACCGGGGGGGGGCACTGAAGCTTTCTTT. It codes for CASRVPGGGTEAFF.

Only one count was recorded for this clone. This chain joins TRBV29-1 and TRBJ1-1; TRBD1 might be the D (6 bases). CDR3 length: 17 residues. Deletions cut 4 bases from V and 2 bases from J, with 23 bases between. The germline gives CDR1 SQVTM, CDR2 ANQGSEA. The CDR3 DNA sequence: TGCAGCGTTGTTGGGGGGAGAGGGGGGAGGAAAAACACTGAAGCTTTCTTT. This gives the protein CSVVGGRGGRKNTEAFF.